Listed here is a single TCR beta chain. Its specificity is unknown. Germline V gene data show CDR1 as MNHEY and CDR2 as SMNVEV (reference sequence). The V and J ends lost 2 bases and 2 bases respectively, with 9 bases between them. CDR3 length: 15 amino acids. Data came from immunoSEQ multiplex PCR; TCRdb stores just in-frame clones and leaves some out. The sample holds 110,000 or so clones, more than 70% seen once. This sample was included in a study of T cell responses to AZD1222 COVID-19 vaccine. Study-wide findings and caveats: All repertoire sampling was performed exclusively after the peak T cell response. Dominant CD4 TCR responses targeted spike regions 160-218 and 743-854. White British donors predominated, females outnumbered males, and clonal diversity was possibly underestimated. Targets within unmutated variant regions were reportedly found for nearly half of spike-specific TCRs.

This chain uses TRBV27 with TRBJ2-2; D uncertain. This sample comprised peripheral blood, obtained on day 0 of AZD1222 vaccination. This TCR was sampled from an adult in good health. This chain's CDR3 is CASSLRIPNTGELFF. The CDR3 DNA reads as TGTGCCAGCAGTTTACGGATTCCCAACACCGGGGAGCTGTTTTTT.